The TCR beta chain described here comes from a study of OX40 agonist ivuxolimab in advanced cancers. On the study more broadly: Patients received ivuxolimab, an agonistic anti-OX40 (CD134) antibody. With a range of roughly 20 to 90, age averaged approximately 64 years, and approximately 83% were male.

For this clone: The antigen remains undetermined.

Study findings and constraints: Antigen specificity remained undetermined for the expanded peripheral T cells.

J was trimmed by 4 bases and V by 4 bases; bases with no gene match: 3. Germline CDR1 SEHNR, CDR2 FQNEAQ (reference sequence). The CDR3 covers 14 residues. Blood samples were obtained at baseline, cycle 4 day 1, and cycle 7 day 1. Libraries were prepared by immunoSEQ multiplex PCR; TCRdb keeps only in-frame clonotypes and omits some of them. The profile shows 40,000 to 45,000 clones, roughly 88% of them singletons. The sequence was obtained from an adult with an advanced solid tumor such as melanoma, head and neck, liver or kidney cancer. This chain links TRBV7-9 with TRBJ1-5, with 8 bases lining up with TRBD1. Sequencing was performed on CD4+ or CD8+ T cells sorted from blood, taken in a trial of the OX40 agonist ivuxolimab. The CDR3 here is CASSSDRANQPQHF. The CDR3 DNA is TGTGCCAGCAGCTCGGACAGGGCGAATCAGCCCCAGCATTTT.